The rows below give T cell receptor beta chains drawn from one sample of a study of vaccination effects on CD4 cells after COVID-19. Sequencing was performed with immunoSEQ multiplex PCR; in TCRdb, only in-frame clones are kept and a portion is missing. In the table there are under 60,000 clones, under 80% of which are singletons. These TCRs' antigens remain unknown. The specimen was CD4+ T cells from PBMCs cultured with HIV peptides, collected before COVID-19 vaccination. The receptor source for this set is a human donor who had a prior SARS-CoV-2 infection. Both conserved end residues are part of each CDR3. A D gene is named only where the DNA matches it firmly. The listing skips clone size in some rows; elsewhere it reads once, few, many or a size class.

CDR3 protein: CASSLTPGGIQETQYF; CDR3 DNA: TGCGCCAGCAGCTTGACCCCGGGAGGCATTCAAGAGACCCAGTACTTC; J gene: TRBJ2-5; D gene: TRBD2; clone size: -; V gene: TRBV5-1
CDR3 protein: CASRSTDTQYF; CDR3 DNA: TGTGCCAGCAGGTCAACAGATACGCAGTATTTT; J gene: TRBJ2-3; D gene: -; clone size: -; V gene: TRBV11-3
CDR3 protein: CASSGTGSYEQYF; CDR3 DNA: TGTGCCAGCAGCGGTACAGGGTCCTACGAGCAGTACTTC; J gene: TRBJ2-7; D gene: -; clone size: few; V gene: TRBV2
CDR3 protein: CASKLQGGVTEAFF; CDR3 DNA: TGTGCCAGCAAGTTACAGGGAGGCGTCACTGAAGCTTTCTTT; J gene: TRBJ1-1; D gene: -; clone size: -; V gene: TRBV6-5
CDR3 protein: CAISEWEMNTEAFF; CDR3 DNA: TGTGCCATCAGTGAATGGGAAATGAACACTGAAGCTTTCTTT; J gene: TRBJ1-1; D gene: -; clone size: -; V gene: TRBV10-3
CDR3 protein: CASSPWLAEGTDTQYF; CDR3 DNA: TGTGCCAGTAGTCCCTGGCTAGCGGAGGGGACAGATACGCAGTATTTT; J gene: TRBJ2-3; D gene: TRBD2; clone size: -; V gene: TRBV19
CDR3 protein: CASSTTRGEQFF; CDR3 DNA: TGCGCCAGCAGCACTACTAGAGGCGAGCAGTTCTTC; J gene: TRBJ2-1; D gene: -; clone size: -; V gene: TRBV5-1
CDR3 protein: CASDDRGLGNTIYF; CDR3 DNA: TGTGCTAGTGACGACAGGGGGCTAGGAAACACCATATATTTT; J gene: TRBJ1-3; D gene: TRBD1; clone size: -; V gene: TRBV12-5
CDR3 protein: CASSPRTSGGSKNIQYF; CDR3 DNA: TGTGCCAGCAGCCCACGGACTAGCGGGGGGTCCAAAAACATTCAGTACTTC; J gene: TRBJ2-4; D gene: TRBD2; clone size: -; V gene: TRBV7-2
CDR3 protein: CASSLGTSNSPLHF; CDR3 DNA: TGTGCCAGCAGCTTAGGGACTTCAAATTCACCCCTCCACTTT; J gene: TRBJ1-6; D gene: -; clone size: -; V gene: TRBV27
CDR3 protein: CASSKGGLYNTGELFF; CDR3 DNA: TGTGCCAGTAGTAAAGGGGGACTTTATAACACCGGGGAGCTGTTTTTT; J gene: TRBJ2-2; D gene: -; clone size: -; V gene: TRBV19
CDR3 protein: CASSLSTSGVQFF; CDR3 DNA: TGTGCCAGCAGCTTGTCGACTAGCGGGGTCCAGTTCTTC; J gene: TRBJ2-1; D gene: TRBD2; clone size: few; V gene: TRBV7-3
CDR3 protein: CASSAPVSGANVLTF; CDR3 DNA: TGTGCCAGCAGCGCCCCAGTCTCTGGGGCCAACGTCCTGACTTTC; J gene: TRBJ2-6; D gene: -; clone size: few; V gene: TRBV9
CDR3 protein: CASGQDANTGELFF; CDR3 DNA: TGTGCCTCTGGACAGGACGCGAACACCGGGGAGCTGTTTTTT; J gene: TRBJ2-2; D gene: TRBD1; clone size: few; V gene: TRBV30
CDR3 protein: CASSLRGMNTEAFF; CDR3 DNA: TGCGCCAGCAGCTTGAGGGGCATGAACACTGAAGCTTTCTTT; J gene: TRBJ1-1; D gene: -; clone size: -; V gene: TRBV5-1
CDR3 protein: CASRPGSQETQYF; CDR3 DNA: TGTGCCAGCAGGCCGGGAAGCCAAGAGACCCAGTACTTC; J gene: TRBJ2-5; D gene: -; clone size: -; V gene: TRBV2
CDR3 protein: CASSLTSSSWEQFF; CDR3 DNA: TGCGCCAGCAGCTTGACTAGCAGTTCGTGGGAGCAGTTCTTC; J gene: TRBJ2-1; D gene: -; clone size: -; V gene: TRBV5-1
CDR3 protein: CASRMDRLNTEAFF; CDR3 DNA: TGTGCCAGCAGGATGGACAGGTTGAACACTGAAGCTTTCTTT; J gene: TRBJ1-1; D gene: TRBD1; clone size: -; V gene: TRBV6-5
CDR3 protein: CASSPNRGSYEQYF; CDR3 DNA: TGTGCCAGCTCACCAAACAGGGGCTCCTACGAGCAGTACTTC; J gene: TRBJ2-7; D gene: TRBD1; clone size: few; V gene: TRBV18
CDR3 protein: CASSEIGAGASGQYF; CDR3 DNA: TGTGCCAGCAGTGAAATAGGTGCGGGGGCCTCAGGGCAGTACTTC; J gene: TRBJ2-7; D gene: -; clone size: -; V gene: TRBV2
CDR3 protein: CATRKGGNTGELFF; CDR3 DNA: TGTGCCACTCGTAAAGGCGGGAACACCGGGGAGCTGTTTTTT; J gene: TRBJ2-2; D gene: -; clone size: -; V gene: TRBV2
CDR3 protein: CASNLAAEETQYF; CDR3 DNA: TGTGCCAGCAACTTAGCGGCCGAAGAGACCCAGTACTTC; J gene: TRBJ2-5; D gene: -; clone size: -; V gene: TRBV2
CDR3 protein: CASTPATIYSPLHF; CDR3 DNA: TGTGCCAGCACCCCGGCTACGATTTATTCACCCCTCCACTTT; J gene: TRBJ1-6; D gene: -; clone size: -; V gene: TRBV6-6
CDR3 protein: CASSRWDRKNTEAFF; CDR3 DNA: TGTGCCAGCAGCAGATGGGACAGAAAGAACACTGAAGCTTTCTTT; J gene: TRBJ1-1; D gene: TRBD1; clone size: -; V gene: TRBV5-4
CDR3 protein: CASSLGGAEEQFF; CDR3 DNA: TGTGCCAGCAGCTTGGGGGGGGCCGAGGAGCAGTTCTTC; J gene: TRBJ2-1; D gene: -; clone size: -; V gene: TRBV5-4
CDR3 protein: CASSRLEGLAKAEQFF; CDR3 DNA: TGTGCCAGTAGTCGCCTGGAGGGACTAGCAAAGGCTGAGCAGTTCTTC; J gene: TRBJ2-1; D gene: TRBD2; clone size: once; V gene: TRBV19
CDR3 protein: CASSRLAGAGGELFF; CDR3 DNA: TGTGCCAGCAGCCGACTAGCGGGAGCGGGCGGGGAGCTGTTTTTT; J gene: TRBJ2-2; D gene: TRBD2; clone size: -; V gene: TRBV9
CDR3 protein: CASSSRPGTAGYGYTF; CDR3 DNA: TGTGCCAGCAGTAGCCGACCCGGGACGGCGGGCTATGGCTACACCTTC; J gene: TRBJ1-2; D gene: -; clone size: -; V gene: TRBV6-6
CDR3 protein: CASSLSGHEQFF; CDR3 DNA: TGCGCCAGCAGCTTGTCGGGCCATGAGCAGTTCTTC; J gene: TRBJ2-1; D gene: -; clone size: -; V gene: TRBV5-1
CDR3 protein: CASSRRRLSAYNEQFF; CDR3 DNA: TGTGCCAGCAGCCGCCGACGGCTCTCCGCCTACAATGAGCAGTTCTTC; J gene: TRBJ2-1; D gene: -; clone size: -; V gene: TRBV14
CDR3 protein: CSVRELNTEAFF; CDR3 DNA: TGCAGCGTTCGGGAGTTGAACACTGAAGCTTTCTTT; J gene: TRBJ1-1; D gene: -; clone size: once; V gene: TRBV29-1
CDR3 protein: CASSIVSPGNTIYF; CDR3 DNA: TGTGCCAGTAGTATAGTTTCGCCTGGAAACACCATATATTTT; J gene: TRBJ1-3; D gene: -; clone size: few; V gene: TRBV19
CDR3 protein: CASKVTGEAFF; CDR3 DNA: TGTGCCAGCAAGGTCACAGGAGAAGCTTTCTTT; J gene: TRBJ1-1; D gene: -; clone size: -; V gene: TRBV2
CDR3 protein: CASSWSTLAEAFF; CDR3 DNA: TGTGCCAGCAGCTGGTCTACCCTGGCTGAAGCTTTCTTT; J gene: TRBJ1-1; D gene: -; clone size: -; V gene: TRBV7-2
CDR3 protein: CASEPVLSGANVLTF; CDR3 DNA: TGTGCCAGCGAACCCGTCCTCTCTGGGGCCAACGTCCTGACTTTC; J gene: TRBJ2-6; D gene: -; clone size: -; V gene: TRBV2
CDR3 protein: CASSLGVTSGGQDLGEQYF; CDR3 DNA: TGTGCTAGCAGCTTAGGGGTCACTAGCGGGGGCCAAGACCTGGGGGAGCAGTACTTC; J gene: TRBJ2-7; D gene: TRBD2; clone size: -; V gene: TRBV7-7
CDR3 protein: CASRSGGYTEAFF; CDR3 DNA: TGTGCCAGCAGGTCGGGGGGGTACACTGAAGCTTTCTTT; J gene: TRBJ1-1; D gene: -; clone size: -; V gene: TRBV7-3
CDR3 protein: CASRALGGLTGELFF; CDR3 DNA: TGCGCCAGCAGGGCCTTAGGGGGGCTCACCGGGGAGCTGTTTTTT; J gene: TRBJ2-2; D gene: -; clone size: -; V gene: TRBV4-1
CDR3 protein: CASSEQGNDYGYTF; CDR3 DNA: TGTGCCAGCTCGGAACAGGGGAACGACTATGGCTACACCTTC; J gene: TRBJ1-2; D gene: TRBD1; clone size: few; V gene: TRBV18
CDR3 protein: CASSPGTGQRRNYGYTF; CDR3 DNA: TGCGCCAGCAGCCCCGGGACAGGACAACGGCGGAACTATGGCTACACCTTC; J gene: TRBJ1-2; D gene: TRBD1; clone size: -; V gene: TRBV5-1
CDR3 protein: CASSLAGVPGELFF; CDR3 DNA: TGTGCCAGCAGCCTAGCGGGAGTTCCCGGGGAGCTGTTTTTT; J gene: TRBJ2-2; D gene: TRBD2; clone size: -; V gene: TRBV6-2/TRBV6-3
CDR3 protein: CASSLESTDTQYF; CDR3 DNA: TGTGCCAGCAGTTTAGAATCCACAGATACGCAGTATTTT; J gene: TRBJ2-3; D gene: -; clone size: -; V gene: TRBV27
CDR3 protein: CASSLRGTRGTDTQYF; CDR3 DNA: TGTGCCAGCAGCTTAAGGGGGACCAGGGGCACAGATACGCAGTATTTT; J gene: TRBJ2-3; D gene: -; clone size: -; V gene: TRBV7-2
CDR3 protein: CTSRGTSGSPQETQYF; CDR3 DNA: TGCACCAGCAGGGGGACTAGCGGGAGTCCGCAAGAGACCCAGTACTTC; J gene: TRBJ2-5; D gene: -; clone size: -; V gene: TRBV1
CDR3 protein: CASSGLAWADTQYF; CDR3 DNA: TGTGCCAGCAGTGGCCTCGCTTGGGCAGATACGCAGTATTTT; J gene: TRBJ2-3; D gene: -; clone size: -; V gene: TRBV2
CDR3 protein: CASSVEGGNQPQHF; CDR3 DNA: TGTGCCAGCAGTGTTGAAGGCGGCAATCAGCCCCAGCATTTT; J gene: TRBJ1-5; D gene: -; clone size: -; V gene: TRBV6-4
CDR3 protein: CAWSVGGALDEQFF; CDR3 DNA: TGTGCCTGGAGTGTGGGGGGGGCCTTAGATGAGCAGTTCTTC; J gene: TRBJ2-1; D gene: -; clone size: -; V gene: TRBV30
CDR3 protein: CASSPKTVSTDTQYF; CDR3 DNA: TGTGCCAGCAGCCCTAAGACCGTTAGCACAGATACGCAGTATTTT; J gene: TRBJ2-3; D gene: -; clone size: -; V gene: TRBV7-9